This section outlines one TCR beta chain sequence together with its context. The antigen is unknown. These data are taken from a study of T cell repertoires in ileal Crohn's disease. Looking at the study overall: At surgery, under 40% of patients smoked, with median disease duration 7.9 years.

Study-wide points: All patients with clonality above 26.8% had endoscopic recurrence.

Patients were adults with ileal or ileocolonic Crohn's disease needing resection. TCRB immunosequencing input was roughly 530 nanograms of biopsy DNA per sample. Profiled with immunoSEQ multiplex PCR; TCRdb holds only in-frame clones, not every one. This sample has about 30,000 clones, with about three quarters found just once. The source of this sequence is an adult with Crohn's disease. Sample: ileal tissue.

The CDR3, as DNA: TGTGCCAGCAGTCCGAGAAGCTCCTACAATGAGCAGTTCTTC. Translation gives CASSPRSSYNEQFF. The V call is TRBV6-5, the J call TRBJ2-1; D unclear. This CDR3 is 14 amino acids long. Germline V CDR1 and CDR2: MNHEY, SVGAGI. V lost 5 bases to trimming and J lost 0 bases, with 8 bases between them.